The present T cell receptor (beta chain) was sequenced within a study of PD-1 blockade in classical Hodgkin lymphoma. Overall study results and limits: Reports indicated that newly diagnosed patients had lower baseline TCR diversity than healthy donors did. Unlike CD8+ TCR diversity, which did not rise significantly by C4D1, CD4+ TCR diversity did. Patients starting nivolumab under 1 year after ASCT were excluded. Complete responders matched newly diagnosed patients in baseline diversity.

The data were produced by immunoSEQ multiplex PCR, yet TCRdb's version contains in-frame clones alone and is incomplete. Among some 96,000 clones, approximately 94% were seen once, and the ten largest hold less than 2%. For this clone: Its matching antigen is unknown.

The CDR3 has 15 residues. V was pared by 5 bases and J by 3 bases, with 7 bases of the junction left unmatched. Germline loops: CDR1 MDHEN, CDR2 SYDVKM. Time point reported: cycle 4 day 1 (C4D1), after less than 7 weeks of nivolumab. Every patient had relapsed following autologous stem cell transplantation, and cohorts differed in brentuximab vedotin exposure. The receptor's source is a human donor with classical Hodgkin lymphoma. V and J are TRBV28 and TRBJ2-1; the match to TRBD2 covers 7 bases. Material: peripheral blood mononuclear cells (PBMCs), obtained before the fourth cycle of nivolumab. CDR3 loop: CASSQPGGGYNEQFF. CDR3 bases: TGTGCCAGCAGTCAGCCGGGAGGCGGCTACAATGAGCAGTTCTTC.